The 30 T cell receptor beta chains below were found in one sample sequenced in a study of T cell responses to AZD1222 COVID-19 vaccine. Sequenced by immunoSEQ multiplex PCR; TCRdb stores in-frame clones only, minus some. The sample lists 79,000 or so clones, roughly nine tenths occurring once. Material: peripheral blood, obtained 28 days after the second AZD1222 dose. The source is an adult who received the AZD1222 COVID-19 vaccine.

This chain links TRBV30 with TRBJ2-2; D is ambiguous. The CDR3 contains 12 residues. In germline, CDR1 is GTSNPN, CDR2 SVGIG (reference sequence). V was clipped by 2 bases and J by 5 bases, with 6 bases between them. CDR3 sequence reads: CAWSFGTGELFF. CDR3 coding DNA: TGTGCCTGGAGTTTCGGGACCGGGGAGCTGTTTTTT. Complete variable domain (other parts from reference TRBV30 and TRBJ2-2): SQTIHQWPATLVQPVGSPLSLECTVEGTSNPNLYWYRQAAGRGLQLLFYSVGIGQISSEVPQNLSASRPQDRQFILSSKKLLLSDSGFYLCAWSFGTGELFFGEGSRLTVL.

The J gene is TRBJ2-1, the V gene TRBV3-1 (or the pseudogene TRBV3-2); TRBD1 aligns across 11 bases. V lost 0 bases, J lost 7 bases, and 5 bases stayed unmatched. The CDR3 is made up of 16 amino acids. Germline-derived CDR1 and CDR2 are LGHDT and YNNKEL (reference sequence). As DNA, the CDR3 is TGTGCCAGCAGCCAAGATAGGACAGGGGGCGGGAATGAGCAGTTCTTC. Translating gives CASSQDRTGGGNEQFF.

This chain joins TRBV7-3 and TRBJ2-3; TRBD2 is a possible D gene (6 bases). V dropped 5 bases and J dropped 0 bases, with 12 bases sitting between them. Germline V CDR1 and CDR2: SGHTA, FQGTGA. The CDR3 extends over 15 amino acids. DNA for the CDR3: TGTGCCAGCAGCCCGGGGAGGTCTAGCACAGATACGCAGTATTTT. The encoded protein is CASSPGRSSTDTQYF.

This clone has a single count. This chain connects TRBV18 to TRBJ2-7, with D perhaps given as TRBD1 or TRBD2 (5 bases each). The CDR3 runs 12 residues. Between the trimmed V and J ends, which lost 3 bases and 12 bases, there was a span of 15 bases. In germline, CDR1 is KGHSH, CDR2 LQKENI. CDR3 DNA: TGTGCCAGCTCACCCGGGACCAATCTTCTGTACTTC. Protein product: CASSPGTNLLYF.

The V gene is TRBV7-2, the J gene TRBJ2-1; 8 bases line up with TRBD2. V lost 5 bases and J lost 9; bases outside the gene matches: 9. This CDR3 region has 14 residues. The V gene's germline CDR1 is SGHTA and CDR2 FQGNSA. The DNA for the CDR3 is TGTGCCAGCAGCGGCCCGGGACTAGGGGCTGAGCAGTTCTTC. It specifies CASSGPGLGAEQFF.

The chain joins TRBV6-4 to TRBJ2-3, with TRBD1 as a possible D gene (5 bases). The V gene's germline CDR1 is MRHNA and CDR2 SNTAGT. V lost 6 bases and J 10 bases, leaving 11 bases between the germline ends. The CDR3 covers 11 residues. The CDR3 loop reads CASRQGLSQYF. DNA for the CDR3: TGTGCCAGCAGGCAGGGCCTCTCGCAGTATTTT.

The V and J genes are TRBV7-2 and TRBJ2-1, with D perhaps TRBD1 (6 bases). Trimming removed 4 bases from V and 9 bases from J, with 22 bases in between. This CDR3 comprises 16 residues. Germline CDR1 SGHTA, CDR2 FQGNSA. CDR3 DNA: TGTGCCAGCAGCTACCCGGACAGTAGGGGAAATCGTGAGCAGTTCTTC. Amino acid sequence: CASSYPDSRGNREQFF.

The chain uses TRBV24-1 and TRBJ1-4; 7 nucleotides match TRBD1. Unmatched junction bases numbered 11, after V lost 6 bases and J lost 8 bases. Germline loops: CDR1 KGHDR, CDR2 SFDVKD. This CDR3 region has 15 residues. In DNA form, the CDR3 reads TGTGCCACCAGTTCCGGAAAGACAGGGACAGAAAAACTGTTTTTT. Its protein is CATSSGKTGTEKLFF.

V is TRBV2 and J is TRBJ2-3, with 7 bases aligning to TRBD2. After removal of 1 base from V and 2 bases from J, the junction contained 6 bases not matched to a gene. Germline V gives CDR1 SNHLY, CDR2 FYNNEI. The CDR3 length is 16 residues. This chain's CDR3 is CASSEGSGANTDTQYF. Written as DNA, the CDR3 is TGTGCCAGCAGTGAAGGAAGCGGGGCTAACACAGATACGCAGTATTTT. Full variable domain (rest looked up from reference TRBV2 and TRBJ2-3): EPEVTQTPSHQVTQMGQEVILRCVPISNHLYFYWYRQILGQKVEFLVSFYNNEISEKSEIFDDQFSVERPDGSNFTLKIRSTKLEDSAMYFCASSEGSGANTDTQYFGPGTRLTVL.

This chain links TRBV5-1 with TRBJ2-5; TRBD1 matches at 11 bases. Germline V gene lookup returns CDR1 SGHRS and CDR2 YFSETQ. The ends lost 3 bases at V and 1 base at J; junction bases unmatched: 5. The CDR3 length is 16 residues. The DNA of the CDR3 is TGCGCCAGCAGCTACATGGACAGGGGGCCCCAAGAGACCCAGTACTTC. Translated: CASSYMDRGPQETQYF.

The chain combines TRBV19 with TRBJ1-5; no clear D gene. V was cut by 3 bases and J by 2 bases, with 8 bases left in between. Germline assignment: CDR1 LNHDA and CDR2 SQIVND (reference sequence). This CDR3 is built from 14 residues. In DNA, the CDR3 is TGTGCCAGTAGTATCCAGGTGGGCAATCAGCCCCAGCATTTT. Translation gives CASSIQVGNQPQHF.

In DNA, the CDR3 is TGTGCCAGCAGTGACCGAGACAGGGCCTACGAGCAGTACTTC. As protein: CASSDRDRAYEQYF. This chain connects TRBV2 to TRBJ2-7; 7 nucleotides match TRBD1. Germline V CDR1 and CDR2: SNHLY, FYNNEI. V was clipped by 3 bases and J by 2 bases; unmatched bases: 4. The CDR3 totals 14 residues.

This chain links TRBV9 with TRBJ2-2, with TRBD2 matching 16 bases. The V gene's germline CDR1 is SGDLS and CDR2 YYNGEE. The length of the CDR3 is 18 residues. Trimming removed 0 bases from V and 5 bases from J; junction bases left unmatched: 4. The CDR3 is CASSVDSGLAGGTGELFF. The DNA of the CDR3 is TGTGCCAGCAGCGTAGACTCGGGACTAGCGGGGGGGACCGGGGAGCTGTTTTTT.

The genes are TRBV7-2 and TRBJ1-2; maybe TRBD1 (5 bases). V lost 4 bases to trimming and J lost 0 bases, with 9 bases between them. CDR1 and CDR2 (germline): SGHTA, FQGNSA. The CDR3 totals 14 residues. Written as DNA, the CDR3 is TGTGCCAGCAGCTCCTACAGGCCTAACTATGGCTACACCTTC. The encoded protein is CASSSYRPNYGYTF.

The rearrangement joins TRBV5-1 to TRBJ1-2; D possibly corresponds to TRBD1 (5 bases). V dropped 0 bases and J dropped 3 bases, with 12 bases sitting between them. This CDR3 contains 15 residues. From germline, CDR1 is SGHRS and CDR2 YFSETQ. The CDR3 region has the DNA TGCGCCAGCAGCTTGGTCGGCAGGGTGGACTATGGCTACACCTTC. This translates into CASSLVGRVDYGYTF.

This rearrangement joins TRBV27 to TRBJ2-3; D is perhaps TRBD2 (5 bases). V was shortened by 2 bases and J by 0 bases, with 12 bases between the two germline ends. Looked up from germline, CDR1 is MNHEY and CDR2 is SMNVEV (reference sequence). The CDR3 sequence is 16 residues long. DNA of the CDR3: TGTGCCAGCAGTTTAGCGGCTAGCAAAAGCACAGATACGCAGTATTTT. Its protein product is CASSLAASKSTDTQYF.

The chain carries TRBV5-1 and TRBJ2-7, with D possibly TRBD2 on 5 matching bases. V gave up 0 bases and J gave up 0 bases, with 25 bases separating them. This CDR3 comprises 20 residues. The germline V gene has CDR1 SGHRS and CDR2 YFSETQ. Here the CDR3 DNA reads TGCGCCAGCAGCTTGGCTCCGGCCGGCGTCATCGGGGAGAGCTCCTACGAGCAGTACTTC. As protein: CASSLAPAGVIGESSYEQYF.

The V call is TRBV6-6, the J call TRBJ2-2, with 10 bases fitting TRBD1. CDR3 length: 16 residues. CDR1 and CDR2 (germline): MNHNY, SVGAGI (reference sequence). With 4 bases clipped from V and 1 base from J, the junction kept 3 bases outside the gene matches. CDR3: CASSLTGGMNTGELFF. The CDR3 nucleotides are TGTGCCAGCAGTTTGACAGGGGGCATGAACACCGGGGAGCTGTTTTTT.

This chain uses TRBV7-8 with TRBJ2-5, with D unclear. V lost 1 base and J lost 2, with 11 bases in between. The CDR3 is 15 amino acids. CDR1 is SGHVS, CDR2 FQNEAQ, per germline. The CDR3 bases are TGTGCCAGCAGCTTAGGGAACGGCAGACAAGAGACCCAGTACTTC. Protein sequence: CASSLGNGRQETQYF.

V and J are TRBV6-1 and TRBJ2-3; 8 nucleotides line up with TRBD1. The germline CDR1 and CDR2 sequences are MNHNS and SASEGT. CDR3 length: 15 residues. Trimming took 3 bases from V and 5 from J; bases not matched to a gene: 7. The CDR3 region has the DNA TGTGCCAGCAGTGACCCCGGACAGGGCCGAGATACGCAGTATTTT. This codes for CASSDPGQGRDTQYF.

The V and J genes are TRBV14 and TRBJ2-5; no definite D call. Between the trimmed V and J ends, which lost 2 bases and 2 bases, there was a span of 9 bases. Germline V lookup: CDR1 SGHDN, CDR2 FVKESK. The CDR3 length is 14 residues. This CDR3 reads CASSQMNKQETQYF. The CDR3 nucleotides are TGTGCCAGCAGCCAAATGAACAAGCAAGAGACCCAGTACTTC.

This chain joins TRBV6-1 and TRBJ1-1; TRBD1 matches 11 bases. The CDR3 consists of 15 residues. Germline V gives CDR1 MNHNS, CDR2 SASEGT. Trimming cost V 4 bases and J 0 bases; bases outside gene matches: 1. CDR3 nucleotide sequence: TGTGCCAGCAGTGGGACAGGGGGCATGAACACTGAAGCTTTCTTT. Translation gives CASSGTGGMNTEAFF.

This clone has a handful of counts. The rearrangement joins TRBV13 to TRBJ1-6; D is uncertain. Germline lookup yields CDR1 PRHDT and CDR2 FYEKMQ (reference sequence). The CDR3 loop spans 13 amino acids. The V and J ends lost 3 bases and 13 bases respectively, with 13 bases between them. The CDR3 loop reads CASSFMPSDPLHF. The CDR3 DNA reads TGTGCCAGCAGCTTTATGCCCTCCGACCCCCTCCACTTT.

The genes are TRBV15 and TRBJ1-5, with D unclear. This CDR3 spans 14 amino acids. Trimming left V 3 bases short and J 0 bases short, with 6 bases between. Germline CDR1 LNHNV, CDR2 YYDKDF (reference sequence). The CDR3 sequence is CATSSGPSNQPQHF. CDR3 DNA: TGTGCCACCAGCAGTGGTCCTAGCAATCAGCCCCAGCATTTT.

The chain uses TRBV14 and TRBJ1-6; 8 positions match TRBD1. Losses at the gene ends were 8 bases for V and 6 bases for J; bases not matched to a gene: 3. The CDR3 spans 13 residues. The germline gives CDR1 SGHDN, CDR2 FVKESK. CDR3 protein: CASGDRFNSPLHF. The CDR3 DNA reads as TGTGCCAGCGGGGACAGGTTTAATTCACCCCTCCACTTT.

This clone has just a few counts. V gene TRBV18 combines with J gene TRBJ1-1; D is uncertain. The CDR3 is made up of 14 amino acids. Germline lookup yields CDR1 KGHSH and CDR2 LQKENI. The V and J ends lost 5 bases and 4 bases respectively, with 14 bases between them. CDR3: CASSATRVGTEAFF. The DNA for the CDR3 is TGTGCCAGCTCAGCGACACGGGTGGGCACTGAAGCTTTCTTT.

V usage is TRBV6-1 and J usage is TRBJ1-6; weak D call: TRBD1 (6 bases). Trimming cost V 1 base and J 6 bases, with 10 bases left between them. The CDR3 runs to 15 residues. The germline CDR1 and CDR2 sequences are MNHNS and SASEGT. This CDR3 is CASSEGQDFNSPLHF. As DNA, the CDR3 is TGTGCCAGCAGTGAAGGACAGGACTTTAATTCACCCCTCCACTTT.

The rearrangement uses TRBV4-1 and TRBJ2-5, with TRBD1 identical over 9 bases. CDR3 length: 17 residues. The germline V gene has CDR1 MGHRA and CDR2 YSYEKL. V lost 4 bases to trimming and J lost 5 bases; unmatched junction nucleotides: 14. The CDR3 coding sequence is TGCGCCAGCAGCCCCACGCCGGGACAGGGAGTACGGGAGACCCAGTACTTC. It is translated as CASSPTPGQGVRETQYF.

The chain is built from TRBV4-2 and TRBJ2-2, with 11 bases identical to TRBD2. Germline V gene sequence: CDR1 LGHNA, CDR2 YNFKEQ. The CDR3 has 16 residues. Trimming cost V 4 bases and J 4 bases; bases outside gene matches: 5. CDR3 sequence reads: CASSPGLADGTGELFF. CDR3 bases: TGTGCCAGCAGCCCGGGACTAGCGGACGGCACCGGGGAGCTGTTTTTT.

The chain carries TRBV4-3 and TRBJ2-2, with 10 bases matching TRBD2. From germline, CDR1 is LGHNA and CDR2 YSLEER. After removal of 0 bases from V and 5 bases from J, the junction contained 3 bases not matched to a gene. This CDR3 region has 16 residues. DNA for the CDR3: TGCGCCAGCAGCCAAGACCCAGCGGGGGGGACCGGGGAGCTGTTTTTT. Translated: CASSQDPAGGTGELFF.